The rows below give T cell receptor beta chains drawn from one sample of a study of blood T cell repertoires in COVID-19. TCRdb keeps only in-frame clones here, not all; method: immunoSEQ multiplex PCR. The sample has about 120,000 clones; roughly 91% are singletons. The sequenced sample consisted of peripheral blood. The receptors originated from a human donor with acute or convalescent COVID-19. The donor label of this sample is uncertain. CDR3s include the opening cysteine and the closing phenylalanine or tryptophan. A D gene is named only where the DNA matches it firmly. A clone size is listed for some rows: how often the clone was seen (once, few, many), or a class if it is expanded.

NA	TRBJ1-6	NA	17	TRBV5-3	TGTGCCAGAACCCCACAGGAGTTCCTATCCGTGAATTCACCCCTCCACTTT	CARTPQEFLSVNSPLHF
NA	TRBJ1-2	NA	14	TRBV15	TGTGCCACCAGCTGGGGGGGTACCAACTATGGCTACACCTTC	CATSWGGTNYGYTF
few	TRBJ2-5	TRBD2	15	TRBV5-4	TGTGCCAGCAGCTTCCGACTAGCGGGGCAAGAGACCCAGTACTTC	CASSFRLAGQETQYF
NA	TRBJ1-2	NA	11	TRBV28	TGTGCCAGCAGTTCCTACTATGGCTACACCTTC	CASSSYYGYTF
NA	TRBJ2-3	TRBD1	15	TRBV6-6	TGTGCCAGCACCACACAGGGGATGGGCACAGATACGCAGTATTTT	CASTTQGMGTDTQYF
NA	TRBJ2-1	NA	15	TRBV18	TGTGCCAGCTCACCGCGGGGCAAGGGCTACAATGAGCAGTTCTTC	CASSPRGKGYNEQFF
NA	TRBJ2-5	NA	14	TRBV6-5	TGTGCCACCGCCGTCGACAGTTTCCAAGAGACCCAGTACTTC	CATAVDSFQETQYF
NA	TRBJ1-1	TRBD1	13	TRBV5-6	TGTGCCAGCAGCTTAACAGGGGACGGAAGAGCTTTCTTT	CASSLTGDGRAFF
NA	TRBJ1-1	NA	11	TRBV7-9	TGTGCCAGCACCTCTGGTCTAGAAGCTTTCTTT	CASTSGLEAFF
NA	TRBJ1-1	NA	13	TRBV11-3	TGTGCCAGCAGCTTAGGTGAGGGTACTGAAGCTTTCTTT	CASSLGEGTEAFF
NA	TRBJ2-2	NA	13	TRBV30	TGTGCCTGGACTCGCGGGGCTCGCGGGGAGCTGTTTTTT	CAWTRGARGELFF
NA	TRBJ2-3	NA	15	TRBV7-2	TGTGCCAGCAGCTTAAGGGGGGGCGGGGCAGATACGCAGTATTTT	CASSLRGGGADTQYF
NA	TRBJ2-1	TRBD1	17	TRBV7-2	TGTGCCAGCAGCCCGATGTCGGGACAGGGTGCCTACAATGAGCAGTTCTTC	CASSPMSGQGAYNEQFF
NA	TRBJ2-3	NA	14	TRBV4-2	TGTGCCAGCAGTAACAGGGATACCGCAGATACGCAGTATTTT	CASSNRDTADTQYF
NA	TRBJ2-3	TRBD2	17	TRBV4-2	TGTGCCAGCAGCCAAGATAGGCTAGCGGGCGTTAGGGATACGCAGTATTTT	CASSQDRLAGVRDTQYF
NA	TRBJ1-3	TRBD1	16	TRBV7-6	TGTGCCAGCAGCTTGGACAGGGGCCTCTCTGGAAACACCATATATTTT	CASSLDRGLSGNTIYF
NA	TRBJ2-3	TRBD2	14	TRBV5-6	TGTGCCAGCAGCTGGGGGGGAACCACAGATACGCAGTATTTT	CASSWGGTTDTQYF